This passage covers 24 T cell receptor beta chains from one sample sequenced in a study of shared clonotypes between healthy human individuals. The data were produced by immunoSEQ multiplex PCR, yet TCRdb's version contains in-frame clones alone and is incomplete. The sample shows hundreds of thousands of clones, approximately 79% of them seen only once. The sequenced material came from memory CD4+ T cells sorted from blood. Subset in this sample: CD45RA-negative fraction. The receptors were sampled from a woman in her twenties or thirties in good health.

The rearrangement joins TRBV29-1 to TRBJ2-7; 11 bases align to TRBD2. This CDR3 comprises 16 residues. The V and J ends lost 6 bases and 7 bases, in that order; junction bases with no gene match: 17. Germline CDR1 reads SQVTM; CDR2 reads ANQGSEA. The CDR3 DNA is TGCAGCGTACGGGGGGGGACTAGCGGACCCCCGGGAGAGCAGTACTTC. Its protein product is CSVRGGTSGPPGEQYF.

The chain uses TRBV7-9 and TRBJ2-1, with D possibly matching TRBD2 (6 bases). Between the trimmed V and J ends, which lost 3 bases and 5 bases, there was a span of 11 bases. The CDR3 extends over 14 amino acids. Germline CDR1 is SEHNR and CDR2 is FQNEAQ (reference sequence). In DNA form, the CDR3 reads TGTGCCAGCAGCTTTGGGACTTATAACAATGAGCAGTTCTTC. This encodes CASSFGTYNNEQFF.

This chain uses TRBV11-2 with TRBJ2-2; unclear D gene. The CDR3 runs to 16 residues. V shed 3 bases and J shed 0 bases, with 11 bases lying between them. CDR1 is SGHAT, CDR2 FQNNGV, per germline. The CDR3 DNA reads as TGTGCCAGCAGCTTGGTGGGGAATGCGAACACCGGGGAGCTGTTTTTT. It is translated as CASSLVGNANTGELFF.

The gene calls are TRBV5-6 and TRBJ1-5; no clear D gene. The CDR3 has 15 residues. Germline V gene data show CDR1 as SGHDT and CDR2 as YYEEEE. The V end was cut by 1 base, the J end by 2 bases, with 10 bases between. CDR3 sequence reads: CASSLRTPGNQPQHF. In nucleotides, the CDR3 is TGTGCCAGCAGCTTGAGGACTCCGGGCAATCAGCCCCAGCATTTT.

J is TRBJ1-3 and V is TRBV10-2, with a tentative D call TRBD1 (5 bases). V lost 6 bases, J lost 0 bases, and 15 bases lay in between. Germline V lookup: CDR1 WSHSY, CDR2 SAAADI. The CDR3 totals 16 residues. CDR3: CASSTGTPYSGNTIYF. In DNA, the CDR3 is TGCGCCAGCAGCACCGGGACCCCCTACTCTGGAAACACCATATATTTT.

The V call is TRBV11-2, the J call TRBJ2-1; 11 positions match TRBD2. Trimming at V came to 5 bases and at J to 4 bases, leaving 4 bases not matched to a gene. The germline V gene encodes CDR1 SGHAT and CDR2 FQNNGV. The CDR3 is made up of 15 amino acids. CDR3 DNA: TGTGCCAGCAGCCAGGGACTAGCGGAGTACAATGAGCAGTTCTTC. It encodes CASSQGLAEYNEQFF.

The V gene is TRBV11-2, the J gene TRBJ2-1; D is unresolved. With 5 bases removed from V and 13 bases from J, the gap between germline ends came to 21 bases. CDR3 length equals 14 residues. Germline lookup yields CDR1 SGHAT and CDR2 FQNNGV. This chain's CDR3 is CASSPLDSGARQFF. The CDR3 DNA sequence: TGTGCCAGCAGCCCCCTGGATAGTGGTGCTCGACAGTTCTTC.

This chain uses TRBV2 with TRBJ2-7; maybe TRBD2 (6 bases). Trimming stripped 2 bases from V and 2 bases from J, with 19 bases between. Germline-derived CDR1 and CDR2 are SNHLY and FYNNEI. The CDR3 spans 17 residues. In DNA form, the CDR3 reads TGTGCCAGCAGTGAATCCTTGGGGGGTAGGGGAGCCTACGAGCAGTACTTC. It codes for CASSESLGGRGAYEQYF.

The V call is TRBV9, the J call TRBJ1-2, with TRBD1 matching over 8 bases. Germline CDR1 and CDR2: SGDLS and YYNGEE. There are 16 residues in the CDR3. With V trimmed by 0 bases and J by 8 bases, 12 bases remained unmatched. The CDR3 DNA sequence: TGTGCCAGCAGCGTAGAACCCCCCCTCGACAGGGGAGGCTACACCTTC. It is translated as CASSVEPPLDRGGYTF.

This clone was seen ten or more times. This chain joins TRBV11-2 and TRBJ2-3; perhaps D is TRBD1 or TRBD2 (5 bases each). The CDR3 sequence is 14 residues long. V was pared by 3 bases and J by 0 bases, with 7 bases between. Looked up from germline, CDR1 is SGHAT and CDR2 is FQNNGV. DNA of the CDR3: TGTGCCAGCAGCTTTGGGGACAGCACAGATACGCAGTATTTT. Translated: CASSFGDSTDTQYF.

The rearrangement links TRBV5-1 to TRBJ2-5; the match to TRBD2 covers 12 bases. The V segment lost 0 bases and the J segment 5 bases; nucleotides outside the gene matches: 5. Germline V lookup: CDR1 SGHRS, CDR2 YFSETQ. The CDR3 is made up of 16 amino acids. CDR3 sequence reads: CASSLALAGGLETQYF. CDR3 in DNA: TGCGCCAGCAGCTTGGCTCTAGCGGGAGGGTTGGAGACCCAGTACTTC. The full variable domain, in which reference TRBV5-1 and TRBJ2-5 provide the parts outside the CDR3, is KAGVTQTPRYLIKTRGQQVTLSCSPISGHRSVSWYQQTPGQGLQFLFEYFSETQRNKGNFPGRFSGRQFSNSRSEMNVSTLELGDSALYLCASSLALAGGLETQYFGPGTRLLVL.

This clone has just a few counts. The chain uses TRBV2 and TRBJ1-3; D call uncertain. Germline V gene lookup returns CDR1 SNHLY and CDR2 FYNNEI. V was pared by 6 bases and J by 0 bases, with 6 bases between. The CDR3 has 13 amino acids. For the CDR3, the DNA is TGTGCCAGCAGGGGAGACTCTGGAAACACCATATATTTT. Its translation is CASRGDSGNTIYF. The full variable domain, completed using reference TRBV2 and TRBJ1-3, is EPEVTQTPSHQVTQMGQEVILRCVPISNHLYFYWYRQILGQKVEFLVSFYNNEISEKSEIFDDQFSVERPDGSNFTLKIRSTKLEDSAMYFCASRGDSGNTIYFGEGSWLTVV.

J is TRBJ2-2 and V is TRBV4-1; D is uncertain. V dropped 1 base and J dropped 5 bases, with 11 bases sitting between them. The V gene's germline CDR1 is MGHRA and CDR2 YSYEKL. The CDR3 totals 15 residues. CDR3 loop: CASSQGISRTGELFF. Written as DNA, the CDR3 is TGCGCCAGCAGCCAAGGGATTAGTCGGACCGGGGAGCTGTTTTTT.

This clone was detected only a few times. The gene calls are TRBV27 and TRBJ2-7; maybe TRBD1 (6 bases). The V end was cut by 7 bases, the J end by 3 bases, with 16 bases between. The CDR3 loop spans 14 amino acids. Germline-derived CDR1 and CDR2 are MNHEY and SMNVEV (reference sequence). The CDR3 sequence: CASNIQGPGYEQYF. The CDR3 DNA sequence: TGTGCCAGCAACATACAGGGCCCCGGCTACGAGCAGTACTTC.

This chain connects TRBV19 to TRBJ2-1, with 7 bases aligning to TRBD1. Germline loops: CDR1 LNHDA, CDR2 SQIVND (reference sequence). V gave up 4 bases and J gave up 4 bases; unmatched junction bases: 10. The CDR3 runs 16 residues. The CDR3 sequence is CASSKPTGRLYNEQFF. The CDR3 DNA reads as TGTGCCAGTAGTAAACCGACAGGGCGATTGTACAATGAGCAGTTCTTC.

V is TRBV28 and J is TRBJ2-1, with 8 bases identical to TRBD1. The CDR3 has 16 amino acids. Germline loops: CDR1 MDHEN, CDR2 SYDVKM. V trimming: 1 base; J trimming: 8 bases; junction bases outside the gene matches: 10. The chain's CDR3 is CASSLFGQGASYEQFF. CDR3 sequence (DNA): TGTGCCAGCAGTTTATTCGGGCAGGGGGCATCCTATGAGCAGTTCTTC.

This clone has only a few counts. The rearrangement uses TRBV29-1 and TRBJ2-5; TRBD1 agrees at 7 bases. CDR3 length: 12 amino acids. Germline V gene data show CDR1 as SQVTM and CDR2 as ANQGSEA. V was pared by 8 bases and J by 5 bases, with 8 bases of the junction left unmatched. CDR3: CSLQGLGETQYF. The CDR3, as DNA: TGCAGCTTACAGGGGTTGGGGGAGACCCAGTACTTC. The whole variable domain, remainder taken from reference TRBV29-1 and TRBJ2-5, is SAVISQKPSRDICQRGTSLTIQCQVDSQVTMMFWYRQQPGQSLTLIATANQGSEATYESGFVIDKFPISRPNLTFSTLTVSNMSPEDSSIYLCSLQGLGETQYFGPGTRLLVL.

V and J are TRBV2 and TRBJ2-1; possible D gene TRBD1, 5 bases. This CDR3 comprises 15 residues. The ends were cut back, 6 bases at V and 9 bases at J, with 21 bases in the middle. CDR1 and CDR2 from the germline V gene are SNHLY and FYNNEI. The CDR3 is CASREQGSRQLEQFF. As DNA, the CDR3 is TGTGCCAGCAGGGAGCAGGGTTCTCGCCAACTTGAGCAGTTCTTC.

This rearrangement joins TRBV5-6 to TRBJ1-2; the D gene is possibly TRBD1 (5 bases). The CDR3 totals 13 residues. The V gene lost 4 bases and the J gene lost 7 bases, with 14 bases spanning the gap. The germline V gene has CDR1 SGHDT and CDR2 YYEEEE. The CDR3 is CASSNGGGSGYTF. In DNA form, the CDR3 reads TGTGCCAGCAGCAATGGCGGGGGATCTGGCTACACCTTC.

The chain recombines TRBV28 with TRBJ2-1, with 8 bases matching TRBD1. CDR1 is MDHEN and CDR2 is SYDVKM in the germline V gene. The V segment lost 4 bases and the J segment 4 bases; nucleotides outside the gene matches: 6. The CDR3 covers 15 residues. CDR3 DNA sequence: TGTGCCAGCAGTTCCGGGACAGGCCTTTACAATGAGCAGTTCTTC. This sequence encodes CASSSGTGLYNEQFF.

CDR3 nucleotides: TGTGCCAGCAGCTTGTTATCGGGAGGGTACAATGAGCAGTTCTTC. Residues: CASSLLSGGYNEQFF. This chain links TRBV5-6 with TRBJ2-1; 8 nucleotides align to TRBD2. This CDR3 comprises 15 residues. From germline, CDR1 is SGHDT and CDR2 YYEEEE. V dropped 1 base and J dropped 4; count of bases not matched to a gene: 4. The variable domain in full, with the rest retrieved from reference TRBV5-6 and TRBJ2-1, is DAGVTQSPTHLIKTRGQQVTLRCSPKSGHDTVSWYQQALGQGPQFIFQYYEEEERQRGNFPDRFSGHQFPNYSSELNVNALLLGDSALYLCASSLLSGGYNEQFFGPGTRLTVL.

In this sample, this clone turned up a few times. The same CDR3 is also encoded by other DNA sequences in this sample. The rearrangement uses TRBV5-1 and TRBJ2-7, with TRBD2 identical over 14 bases. CDR1 and CDR2 (germline): SGHRS, YFSETQ. The CDR3 consists of 16 residues. Unmatched junction bases numbered 3, after V lost 4 bases and J lost 0 bases. Here the CDR3 reads CASSRGTSGGSYEQYF. CDR3 DNA sequence: TGCGCCAGCAGCCGAGGGACTAGCGGGGGCTCCTACGAGCAGTACTTC.

Of note for this clone: Germline is not matched at one junction end, which may reflect a read error. The chain links TRBV7-9 to TRBJ2-5; 10 bases are a match to TRBD2. The CDR3 runs 16 residues. The V gene's germline CDR1 is SEHNR and CDR2 FQNEAQ (reference sequence). The CDR3 here is CASSLGGLAGVETQYF. The DNA of the CDR3 is TGTGCCAGCAGTTTAGGGGGGCTAGCGGGAGTGGAGACCCAGTACTTC. The full variable domain, with the rest looked up from reference TRBV7-9 and TRBJ2-5, is DTGVSQNPRHKITKRGQNVTFRCDPISEHNRLYWYRQTLGQGPEFLTYFQNEAQLEKSRLLSDRFSAERPKGSFSTLEIQRTEQGDSAMYLCASSLGGLAGVETQYFGPGTRLLVL.

To note about this clone: This sample also contains other DNA sequences that code for the same CDR3. This chain uses TRBV29-1 with TRBJ1-2, with D maybe TRBD1 (5 bases). Germline lookup yields CDR1 SQVTM and CDR2 ANQGSEA. This CDR3 has 12 amino acids. Trimming cost V 3 bases and J 8 bases, with 13 bases left between them. The CDR3 region is CSVESSGGGYTF. The CDR3 DNA sequence: TGCAGCGTTGAGTCTTCCGGGGGGGGCTACACCTTC.